This T cell receptor (beta chain) came from a study of CD8+ T cells in alopecia areata. About the research overall: C3H/HeJ graft donors with spontaneous alopecia, aged about 6-12 months, supplied skin that was transplanted onto female C3H/HeJ mice aged about 7-11 weeks. Study findings and constraints: An increase in clonality over normal scalp was evident in lesional scalp, especially alopecia totalis/universalis. Scalp specimens additionally yield sequences from normal skin's resident alphabeta T cells. Whereas mice showed it more clearly, TCR sharing across patients was murkier, possibly because of HLA.

This clone occurred a few times. The antigen remains undetermined. Gene labels here are mouse ones. Read coverage stops 4 residues before the CDR3 terminus; the germline J gene supplies the remainder. After isolation, RNA underwent reverse transcription to generate cDNA as the sequencing template. Sequenced by immunoSEQ multiplex PCR; TCRdb stores in-frame clones only, minus some. Singletons are absent from the sample, which has 270,000 or so clones. Scientists pooled cutaneous lymph node cells and sorted them on CD4, CD8alpha, NKG2D, NKG2ACE and other markers. CDR1 and CDR2 (germline): LGHNA, YNLKQL (reference sequence). V was clipped by 4 bases and J by 0 bases, with 10 bases between them. The CDR3 is 14 amino acids.

This receptor was identified in a C3H/HeJ mouse with alopecia areata. MHC haplotype of the mouse line: H2-k. Material for sequencing was CD4+ T cells sorted from a lymph node. V and J are TRBV5 and TRBJ2-7; a weak D match, TRBD1 (6 bases). Incomplete CDR3 DNA: TGTGCCAGCAGCCCAGGGGCTCTCTCCTAT. Translating it yields CASSPGALSY. The whole CDR3 reads CASSPGALSYEQYF.